Listed below are T cell receptor beta chains from one sample, sequenced in a study of T cell responses to AZD1222 COVID-19 vaccine. Sequencing was performed with immunoSEQ multiplex PCR; in TCRdb, only in-frame clones are kept and a portion is missing. The table includes 150,000 to 200,000 clones, approximately 90% detected once. The material was peripheral blood, obtained on day 0 of AZD1222 vaccination. The receptors were sampled from an adult in good health. CDR3s include the opening cysteine and the closing phenylalanine or tryptophan. D genes are given only for firm matches. For some rows the clone size is stated as once, few or many, or as a class when expanded; others skip it.

J gene	D gene	clone size	V gene	CDR3 protein	CDR3 DNA
TRBJ1-5	-	once	TRBV27	CASTPWPPGNQPQHF	TGTGCCAGCACCCCCTGGCCTCCAGGCAATCAGCCCCAGCATTTT
TRBJ2-3	TRBD1	-	TRBV7-6	CASSRDRGRTDTQYF	TGTGCCAGCAGCAGGGACAGGGGGCGCACAGATACGCAGTATTTT
TRBJ2-7	TRBD2	-	TRBV5-1	CASSPPGLAGSYEQYF	TGCGCCAGCAGCCCCCCCGGCCTAGCGGGCTCCTACGAGCAGTACTTC
TRBJ2-3	TRBD1	-	TRBV11-2	CASSPRDSPRPTDTQYF	TGTGCCAGCAGCCCCCGGGACAGCCCACGACCCACAGATACGCAGTATTTT
TRBJ2-2	-	-	TRBV4-3	CASSLSFTGELFF	TGCGCCAGCAGCCTTTCCTTCACCGGGGAGCTGTTTTTT
TRBJ2-3	TRBD2	-	TRBV29-1	CSVSGTSGNTQYF	TGCAGCGTCTCCGGGACTAGCGGGAATACGCAGTATTTT
TRBJ1-6	-	-	TRBV10-3	CAIRDPTTPLHF	TGTGCCATCAGAGACCCGACAACACCCCTCCACTTT
TRBJ2-1	-	-	TRBV6-6	CASSYSQGTYNEQFF	TGTGCCAGCAGTTACTCGCAGGGAACCTACAATGAGCAGTTCTTC
TRBJ2-5	TRBD2	-	TRBV28	CASSFPLAGMETQYF	TGTGCCAGCAGTTTTCCACTAGCGGGTATGGAGACCCAGTACTTC
TRBJ2-4	-	-	TRBV27	CASSLSPQGTSTLAKNIQYF	TGTGCCAGCAGTCTATCCCCACAGGGGACTTCAACCCTAGCCAAAAACATTCAGTACTTC
TRBJ2-5	TRBD2	-	TRBV5-1	CASSSGGPETQYF	TGCGCCAGCAGTAGCGGGGGGCCGGAGACCCAGTACTTC